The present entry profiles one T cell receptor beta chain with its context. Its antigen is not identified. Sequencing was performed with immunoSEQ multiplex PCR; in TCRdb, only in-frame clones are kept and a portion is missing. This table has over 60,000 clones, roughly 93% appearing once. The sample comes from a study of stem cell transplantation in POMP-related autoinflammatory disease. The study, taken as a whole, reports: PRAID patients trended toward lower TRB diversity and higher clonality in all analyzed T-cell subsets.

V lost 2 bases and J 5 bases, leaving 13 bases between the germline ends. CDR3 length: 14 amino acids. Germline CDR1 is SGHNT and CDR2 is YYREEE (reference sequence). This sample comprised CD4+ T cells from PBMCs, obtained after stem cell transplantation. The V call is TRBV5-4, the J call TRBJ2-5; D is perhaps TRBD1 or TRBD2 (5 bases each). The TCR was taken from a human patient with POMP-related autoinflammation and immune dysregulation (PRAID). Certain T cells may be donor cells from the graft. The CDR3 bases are TGTGCCAGCAGCTTCGTCGGGGCCTCGGAGACCCAGTACTTC. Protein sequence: CASSFVGASETQYF.